The clone carrying this T cell receptor beta chain was counted a few times. The data belong to a study of blood T cell repertoires in COVID-19. The data were produced by immunoSEQ multiplex PCR, yet TCRdb's version contains in-frame clones alone and is incomplete. The sample holds 250,000 to 350,000 clones; about nine tenths are singletons and the top ten take roughly 0.92%. The CDR3 contains 15 residues. V lost 4 bases and J lost 0; bases outside the gene matches: 1. Germline assignment: CDR1 KGHDR and CDR2 SFDVKD. This receptor was taken from a woman aged 40 to 55 who had recovered from COVID-19. Input material: peripheral blood. The chain is built from TRBV24-1 and TRBJ2-7; 11 bases match TRBD1. The CDR3 region is CATSDGQGASYEQYF. DNA of the CDR3: TGTGCCACCAGTGACGGACAGGGGGCCTCCTACGAGCAGTACTTC.